Below, one T cell receptor (beta chain) is given with its context. The data derive from a study of T cell changes during pregnancy in multiple sclerosis. Some clones are missing from TCRdb's copy, which holds only in-frame ones; the method was immunoSEQ multiplex PCR. There are approximately 60,000 clones in the sample; approximately 92% occur only once, and 2.5% to 3.5% lies in the top ten. Germline lookup yields CDR1 GTSNPN and CDR2 SVGIG (reference sequence). Between the trimmed V and J ends, which lost 0 bases and 7 bases, there was a span of 7 bases. This CDR3 has 12 amino acids. The rearrangement links TRBV30 to TRBJ2-1; tentatively, D is TRBD1 (5 bases). The source of this sequence is a female donor in good health, enrolled as a control in a pregnancy study. Here the sequenced sample was peripheral blood, taken in the second trimester of pregnancy. The CDR3 DNA reads TGTGCCTGGAGTGTATCAGGGAATGAGCAGTTCTTC. Its translation: CAWSVSGNEQFF.